In its sample, the clone carrying this TCR beta chain was seen a few times. This entry comes from a study of blood T cells in healthy people across ages. CDR3 length: 15 amino acids. From germline, CDR1 is MNHEY and CDR2 SVGAGI. Trimming cost V 1 base and J 0 bases; bases outside gene matches: 3. It was with a sample-barcoded 5' primer and a J-beta primer mix that a second PCR of about 6 to 12 cycles was run. In TCRdb, the 5' RACE reads were re-called with MiXCR into one record per CDR3 protein. The data contain fewer than 900,000 distinct CDR3 sequences, roughly 44% of them seen just once; the ten biggest clones take up less than 25%.

This receptor was obtained from a woman between 55 and 75 years old in good health. The chain joins TRBV6-5 to TRBJ2-7; TRBD2 matches at 7 bases. The sample was blood. The CDR3 DNA reads as TGTGCCAGCAGTTACTGGGAGCGGGACTCCTACGAGCAGTACTTC. Translation gives CASSYWERDSYEQYF.